A selection of T cell receptor beta chains follows, all from one sample in a study of shared clonotypes between healthy human individuals. Repertoires were generated with immunoSEQ multiplex PCR, while TCRdb's copy carries only in-frame clones and drops some. This sample has about 2.5 million clones; around 93% occur once, and the top ten carry around 0.38%. Material for sequencing was naive CD4+ T cells from PBMCs. The receptors derive from a man aged 18 to 29 in good health. Some clones in this sample may be carry-over from other donors' samples. Each CDR3 is given with its conserved first and last residue. The D gene is left open where the match is weak. Not all rows give a size; the values are once, few, many and, for expanded clones, a class.

j_gene	v_gene	d_gene	abundance	CDR3aa	CDR3nt
TRBJ2-7	TRBV11-1	NA	NA	CASSLLAGFSYEQYF	TGTGCCAGCAGCTTATTGGCAGGATTTTCCTACGAGCAGTACTTC
TRBJ2-7	TRBV5-6	NA	NA	CASSPWTGYYEQYF	TGTGCCAGCAGCCCATGGACGGGATACTACGAGCAGTACTTC
TRBJ1-2	TRBV20-1	NA	NA	CSASGLYGYTF	TGCAGTGCGTCGGGACTCTATGGCTACACCTTC
TRBJ1-5	TRBV19	TRBD1	once	CASSALRTGGIGVQPQHF	TGTGCCAGTAGTGCCCTGCGGACAGGGGGAATAGGAGTCCAGCCCCAGCATTTT
TRBJ1-2	TRBV29-1	NA	NA	CSVPAGQGNYGYTF	TGCAGCGTCCCCGCAGGGCAGGGGAACTATGGCTACACCTTC
TRBJ2-5	TRBV5-4	NA	NA	CASSTLDGVETQYF	TGTGCCAGCAGCACCCTGGACGGAGTTGAGACCCAGTACTTC
TRBJ1-5	TRBV6-4	NA	NA	CASSDSSGTSNQPQHF	TGTGCCAGCAGTGACTCTAGCGGCACCTCGAATCAGCCCCAGCATTTT
TRBJ1-6	TRBV6-5	NA	NA	CASSYSQGFNSPLHF	TGTGCCAGCAGTTACTCGCAGGGCTTTAATTCACCCCTCCACTTT
TRBJ1-2	TRBV6-5	TRBD1	NA	CASSYGQGGYGYTF	TGTGCCAGCAGTTATGGACAGGGTGGCTATGGCTACACCTTC
TRBJ2-5	TRBV10-2	NA	NA	CATSQQGRRETQYF	TGCGCCACCTCCCAACAGGGTCGGCGGGAGACCCAGTACTTC
TRBJ2-1	TRBV5-1	TRBD1	once	CASSPLPTGEIEQFF	TGCGCCAGCAGCCCCCTCCCTACAGGGGAGATTGAGCAGTTCTTC
TRBJ2-1	TRBV6-1	TRBD2	NA	CASSELVAGGYEQFF	TGTGCCAGCAGTGAATTAGTTGCGGGAGGCTACGAGCAGTTCTTC
TRBJ1-2	TRBV7-2	NA	NA	CASSLQTNYGYTF	TGTGCCAGCAGCTTACAGACTAACTATGGCTACACCTTC
TRBJ2-1	TRBV5-1	TRBD2	once	CASRPAGAPYNEQFF	TGCGCCAGCAGACCAGCGGGAGCTCCCTACAATGAGCAGTTCTTC
TRBJ2-2	TRBV12-5	NA	NA	CASGLGVGSGELFF	TGTGCTAGTGGTTTGGGGGTAGGATCCGGGGAGCTGTTTTTT
TRBJ2-1	TRBV7-3	TRBD2	once	CASSLIAGGFGEQFF	TGTGCCAGCAGCTTAATAGCGGGAGGTTTTGGTGAGCAGTTCTTC
TRBJ1-5	TRBV7-2	TRBD1	NA	CASSLRTGGGQPQHF	TGTGCCAGCAGCTTACGAACAGGGGGCGGTCAGCCCCAGCATTTT
TRBJ2-5	TRBV6-5	NA	NA	CASRARDTTETQYF	TGTGCCAGCAGAGCTAGGGACACCACGGAGACCCAGTACTTC
TRBJ1-4	TRBV20-1	NA	NA	CSATGSEKLFF	TGCAGTGCTACCGGTTCGGAAAAACTGTTTTTT
TRBJ2-1	TRBV7-3	TRBD1	NA	CASSLAGGIYNEQFF	TGTGCCAGCAGCTTAGCAGGGGGCATCTACAATGAGCAGTTCTTC
TRBJ1-3	TRBV28	NA	NA	CASSPPLTGNTIYF	TGTGCCAGCAGCCCCCCCCTAACTGGAAACACCATATATTTT
TRBJ1-4	TRBV14	NA	NA	CASSLRRPATNEKLFF	TGTGCCAGCAGCCTAAGGAGGCCAGCAACTAATGAAAAACTGTTTTTT
TRBJ1-6	TRBV7-3	NA	NA	CASSSHSVPNSPLHF	TGTGCCAGCAGCTCCCACAGTGTACCTAATTCACCCCTCCACTTT
TRBJ1-1	TRBV10-1	NA	NA	CASSPEGGEETGYTEAFF	TGCGCCAGCAGTCCCGAGGGAGGGGAAGAAACCGGATACACTGAAGCTTTCTTT
TRBJ1-1	TRBV11-2	NA	NA	CASSFGLSAFF	TGTGCCAGCAGCTTCGGGCTTTCGGCTTTCTTT
TRBJ2-7	TRBV11-2	NA	NA	CASSFGRYEQYF	TGTGCCAGCAGCTTTGGCAGATACGAGCAGTACTTC
TRBJ2-1	TRBV7-3	NA	NA	CASSADQSSYNEQFF	TGTGCCAGCAGCGCCGACCAGAGCTCCTACAATGAGCAGTTCTTC
TRBJ2-1	TRBV2	TRBD2	NA	CASRAVPGLAGGPNEQFF	TGTGCCAGCAGGGCCGTCCCGGGACTAGCGGGAGGGCCTAATGAGCAGTTCTTC
TRBJ2-2	TRBV5-1	NA	NA	CASSLDPGPGTGELFF	TGCGCCAGCAGCTTGGACCCGGGCCCGGGCACCGGGGAGCTGTTTTTT
TRBJ2-1	TRBV7-2	TRBD2	NA	CASSYVGTSGLDEQFF	TGTGCCAGCAGCTACGTCGGGACTAGCGGATTGGATGAGCAGTTCTTC
TRBJ2-3	TRBV5-6	NA	once	CASSLSGRKRPDTQYF	TGTGCCAGCAGCTTGTCCGGTAGGAAGAGGCCAGATACGCAGTATTTT
TRBJ2-5	TRBV27	TRBD2	NA	CASRTYRRGEETQYF	TGTGCCAGCAGAACTTACCGTCGGGGGGAAGAGACCCAGTACTTC
TRBJ2-5	TRBV5-1	NA	NA	CASSLEGVQETQYF	TGCGCCAGCAGCTTGGAGGGAGTCCAAGAGACCCAGTACTTC
TRBJ2-3	TRBV7-9	NA	NA	CASSPPTTSDTQYF	TGTGCCAGCAGCCCTCCTACGACCTCAGATACGCAGTATTTT
TRBJ2-1	TRBV11-3	NA	NA	CASSLRGDSSGEQFF	TGTGCCAGCAGCTTAAGGGGTGACTCTTCGGGTGAGCAGTTCTTC
TRBJ1-2	TRBV18	TRBD1	NA	CASSPLVGQGGPGYTF	TGTGCCAGCTCACCACTAGTTGGACAGGGAGGCCCTGGCTACACCTTC
TRBJ2-1	TRBV4-1	NA	NA	CASRSEKEYNEQFF	TGCGCCAGCAGGTCAGAGAAGGAGTACAATGAGCAGTTCTTC
TRBJ2-4	TRBV4-1	NA	NA	CASSQEGSAGNIQYF	TGCGCCAGCAGCCAAGAGGGGTCAGCGGGAAACATTCAGTACTTC
TRBJ1-1	TRBV7-2	TRBD1	NA	CASSVRDRRPNTEAFF	TGTGCCAGCAGCGTCCGGGACAGGAGACCGAACACTGAAGCTTTCTTT
TRBJ2-1	TRBV5-1	TRBD2	NA	CASSWRTSGTDEQFF	TGCGCCAGCAGCTGGCGGACTAGCGGGACGGATGAGCAGTTCTTC
TRBJ2-2	TRBV2	NA	few	CASTDSPNTGELFF	TGTGCCAGCACGGACAGCCCGAACACCGGGGAGCTGTTTTTT